This section outlines one T cell receptor beta chain sequence together with its context. Its antigen is unidentified. The data were produced by immunoSEQ multiplex PCR, yet TCRdb's version contains in-frame clones alone and is incomplete. The table lists a few million clones, over 85% of them singletons. The sample originates from a study of shared clonotypes between healthy human individuals. The CDR3 runs 13 residues. Trimming left V 4 bases short and J 5 bases short, with 11 bases between. Germline CDR1 and CDR2: LGHNT and FRNRAP. Study-level findings and limits: Shared clonotypes across all four donors exceeded non-shared ones in generation probability.

The V and J genes are TRBV12-5 and TRBJ2-5; the D is unclear. The specimen sequenced was naive CD4+ T cells from PBMCs. The subset was: CD45RA+ positively selected. This clonotype was obtained from a man between 18 and 35 years old in good health. Some clones in this sample may be carry-over from other donors' samples. The CDR3 region is CASGSGRAETQYF. CDR3 bases: TGTGCTAGTGGTTCTGGACGAGCTGAGACCCAGTACTTC.